This TCR beta chain was sequenced in a study of blood T cell repertoires in COVID-19. For the study at large: COVID-19 samples collected from the United States, Italy and Spain covered acute and convalescent phases. Sources were T cells, B-cell-depleted T cells, or PBMCs; the material itself was cDNA or gDNA.

Those who participated ranged in age from roughly 18 to 95 years and resided in around 22 US areas. Self-reported history from a screening survey and questionnaire set each donor's cohort. Profiling relied on immunoSEQ multiplex PCR, and the TCRdb table lists in-frame clones only, not all of them. In the table there are 200,000 to 250,000 clones, roughly 80% of which are singletons. Germline CDR1 and CDR2: MNHEY and SVGEGT. The CDR3 covers 16 residues. The V and J ends lost 5 bases and 5 bases, in that order; junction bases with no gene match: 7. Sequencing was carried out using PBMCs or T cells enriched from blood (not recorded which). The chain uses TRBV6-2 or TRBV6-3 and TRBJ2-1; 12 bases map to TRBD2. The receptor's source is a woman between 35 and 50 years old with acute COVID-19. The CDR3 DNA reads as TGTGCCAGCAGTGTAGTACTAGCGGGGGGAAACAATGAGCAGTTCTTC. As protein: CASSVVLAGGNNEQFF.